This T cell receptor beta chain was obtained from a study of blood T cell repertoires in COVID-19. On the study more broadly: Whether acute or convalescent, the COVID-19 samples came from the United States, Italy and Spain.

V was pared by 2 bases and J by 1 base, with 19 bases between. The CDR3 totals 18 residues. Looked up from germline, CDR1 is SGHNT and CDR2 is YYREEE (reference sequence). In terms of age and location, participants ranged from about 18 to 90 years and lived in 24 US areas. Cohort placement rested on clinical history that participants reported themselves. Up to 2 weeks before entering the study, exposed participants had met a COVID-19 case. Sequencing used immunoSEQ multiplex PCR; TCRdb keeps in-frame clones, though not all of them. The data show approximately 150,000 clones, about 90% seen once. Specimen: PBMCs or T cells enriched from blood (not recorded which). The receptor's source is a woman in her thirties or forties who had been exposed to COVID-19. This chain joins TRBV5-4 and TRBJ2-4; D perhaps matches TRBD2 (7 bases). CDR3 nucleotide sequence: TGTGCCAGCAGCTTACGCGTCGCGGGGGCGGCGGCCAAAAACATTCAGTACTTC. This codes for CASSLRVAGAAAKNIQYF.